The 29 T cell receptor beta chains below all came from one sample that was sequenced in a study of cytomegalovirus exposure and HLA in healthy donors. The PCR employed 60 Vbeta primers together with 13 Jbeta primers. TCRdb's copy holds only in-frame clones and misses some; the assay was immunoSEQ multiplex PCR. Of more than 95,000 clones listed, roughly 68% were seen once; the top ten hold around 4%. Sequencing was done on a sample of PBMCs. These receptors were collected from a woman between 50 and 59 years old in good health and CMV-seropositive.

The rearrangement uses TRBV12-2 and TRBJ1-6; the table's D call, TRBD1, was not checked against the DNA. TRBV12-2 is a recognized pseudogene. There are 14 residues in the CDR3. CDR3 coding DNA: TGTGCAAGTCGCTTAAGACAGACGAATTCACCCCTCCACTTT. It translates to CASRLRQTNSPLHF.

The chain employs TRBV7-2 and TRBJ2-1, with TRBD2 matching over 9 bases. The V gene's germline CDR1 is SGHTA and CDR2 FQGNSA. This CDR3 is 18 amino acids long. The ends lost 5 bases at V and 4 bases at J; junction bases unmatched: 15. CDR3 amino acids: CASSLQSPSSGVYNEQFF. CDR3 coding DNA: TGTGCCAGCAGCCTCCAGTCCCCCTCTAGCGGGGTATACAATGAGCAGTTCTTC.

The chain recombines TRBV10-1 with TRBJ2-7, with TRBD2 identical over 8 bases. V lost 8 bases and J lost 2; bases outside the gene matches: 8. Germline loops: CDR1 WNHNN, CDR2 SYGVQD (reference sequence). The CDR3 has 14 amino acids. The CDR3 sequence is CASPPSRGAYEQYF. The DNA for the CDR3 is TGCGCCAGCCCTCCTTCGCGGGGGGCCTACGAGCAGTACTTC.

This clone was picked up a small number of times. V and J are TRBV5-1 and TRBJ2-3, with 9 bases matching TRBD2. The germline V gene encodes CDR1 SGHRS and CDR2 YFSETQ. V trimming: 0 bases; J trimming: 1 base; junction bases outside the gene matches: 6. CDR3 length: 17 residues. The CDR3 sequence is CASSLGGAGGGTDTQYF. In DNA, the CDR3 is TGCGCCAGCAGCTTGGGCGGAGCGGGGGGAGGCACAGATACGCAGTATTTT.

The rearrangement links TRBV28 to TRBJ2-7, with TRBD1 identical over 7 bases. The ends lost 4 bases at V and 4 bases at J; junction bases unmatched: 4. This CDR3 is 13 amino acids long. Per the germline V gene, CDR1 is MDHEN and CDR2 is SYDVKM. CDR3 coding DNA: TGTGCCAGCAGTTGGGGACAGATGTACGAGCAGTACTTC. Its protein product is CASSWGQMYEQYF.

The gene calls are TRBV6-1 and TRBJ1-5; D unresolved. Germline CDR1 is MNHNS and CDR2 is SASEGT. The V and J ends lost 0 bases and 6 bases respectively, with 12 bases between them. This CDR3 comprises 15 residues. CDR3 coding DNA: TGTGCCAGCAGTGAAGCGGGAGGTTCCCGTCAGCCCCAGCATTTT. This gives the protein CASSEAGGSRQPQHF.

The chain links TRBV5-1 to TRBJ1-2; weak D call: TRBD1 (5 bases). CDR1 is SGHRS, CDR2 YFSETQ, per germline. CDR3 size: 14 residues. Between the trimmed V and J ends, which lost 4 bases and 4 bases, there was a span of 14 bases. The CDR3 sequence is CASSDTSGAYGYTF. The CDR3 coding sequence is TGCGCCAGCAGCGATACGAGTGGGGCCTATGGCTACACCTTC.

In nucleotides, the CDR3 is TGTGCCAGCAGTGCACTCCCAGGGGGGAGGTACACCGGGGAGCTGTTTTTT. Amino acid sequence: CASSALPGGRYTGELFF. J is TRBJ2-2 and V is TRBV28; tentative D call: TRBD1 (7 bases). Germline V gene data show CDR1 as MDHEN and CDR2 as SYDVKM. There are 17 residues in the CDR3. V was trimmed by 5 bases and J by 3 bases, leaving 19 bases between them.

This rearrangement joins TRBV27 to TRBJ2-7, with D hard to call. V shed 6 bases and J shed 10 bases, with 16 bases lying between them. Germline V gene lookup returns CDR1 MNHEY and CDR2 SMNVEV (reference sequence). This CDR3 contains 12 residues. CDR3 residues: CASRHPLLGQYF. CDR3 DNA sequence: TGTGCCAGCAGACACCCTCTCCTTGGTCAGTACTTC.

The chain couples TRBV9 to TRBJ1-2, with TRBD1 matching 8 bases. V was clipped by 2 bases and J by 5 bases; unmatched bases: 8. The CDR3 runs to 15 residues. Germline assignment: CDR1 SGDLS and CDR2 YYNGEE. The CDR3 DNA reads TGTGCCAGCAGCGTCGCAGGGGGCGCAGGTTATGGCTACACCTTC. The encoded protein is CASSVAGGAGYGYTF.

This chain links TRBV10-3 with TRBJ2-1; D might be TRBD2 (6 bases). CDR3 length equals 18 residues. Trimming cost V 0 bases and J 8 bases, with 23 bases left between them. Looked up from germline, CDR1 is ENHRY and CDR2 is SYGVKD. The CDR3 spells CAISESRSLGGAGDEQFF. CDR3 sequence (DNA): TGTGCCATCAGTGAGTCGAGGAGCCTTGGAGGGGCTGGCGATGAGCAGTTCTTC.

The chain links TRBV11-2 to TRBJ1-2, with D uncertain. This CDR3 is 14 amino acids long. V dropped 0 bases and J dropped 8 bases, with 13 bases sitting between them. The germline CDR1 and CDR2 sequences are SGHAT and FQNNGV. The CDR3 loop is CASSLDGTRRGYTF. CDR3 sequence (DNA): TGTGCCAGCAGCTTAGACGGCACCCGGAGGGGCTACACCTTC.

In this sample, this clone turned up a few times. The rearrangement links TRBV5-4 to TRBJ2-5, with no clear D. The germline V and J ends were trimmed by 2 bases and 5 bases, with 10 bases remaining between them. The germline gives CDR1 SGHNT, CDR2 YYREEE (reference sequence). The CDR3 covers 13 residues. CDR3 coding DNA: TGTGCCAGCAGCTTTGTACAGTCGGAGACCCAGTACTTC. Residues: CASSFVQSETQYF. Variable domain in full (rest from reference TRBV5-4 and TRBJ2-5): ETGVTQSPTHLIKTRGQQVTLRCSSQSGHNTVSWYQQALGQGPQFIFQYYREEENGRGNFPPRFSGLQFPNYSSELNVNALELDDSALYLCASSFVQSETQYFGPGTRLLVL.

This chain connects TRBV10-3 to TRBJ1-1, with D tentatively TRBD1 (6 bases). V was shortened by 6 bases and J by 1 base, with 21 bases between the two germline ends. The CDR3 loop spans 17 amino acids. Germline CDR1 and CDR2: ENHRY and SYGVKD. Here the CDR3 reads CAISSSGPRGSNTEAFF. CDR3 DNA: TGTGCCATCAGCTCGAGTGGCCCCAGGGGTTCGAACACTGAAGCTTTCTTT.

The chain is built from TRBV27 and TRBJ2-4; maybe TRBD2 (6 bases). The CDR3 extends over 15 amino acids. Germline lookup yields CDR1 MNHEY and CDR2 SMNVEV (reference sequence). V lost 2 bases to trimming and J lost 5 bases, with 13 bases between them. Written as DNA, the CDR3 is TGTGCCAGCAGTTTAGGCAGGCGGGGCCAAAACATTCAGTACTTC. Its translation is CASSLGRRGQNIQYF.

Notes on this clone: At the DNA level, this CDR3 is encoded by other sequences in the same sample as well. This chain links TRBV7-9 with TRBJ1-1, with 7 bases that match TRBD1. Trimming removed 5 bases from V and 1 base from J; junction bases left unmatched: 4. The CDR3 covers 14 residues. Germline-derived CDR1 and CDR2 are SEHNR and FQNEAQ (reference sequence). Here the CDR3 DNA reads TGTGCCAGCAGCCCCCGACAGGGGAACACTGAAGCTTTCTTT. Protein: CASSPRQGNTEAFF.

The rearrangement links TRBV7-2 to TRBJ2-7; perhaps TRBD2 as D (5 bases). Germline V gene lookup returns CDR1 SGHTA and CDR2 FQGNSA. The V end lost 1 base, the J end lost 9 bases, and 16 bases lay between the germline ends. The CDR3 has 14 amino acids. In nucleotides, the CDR3 is TGTGCCAGCAGCTTAGACGGGTCCTCCAGCGGGCAGTACTTC. As protein: CASSLDGSSSGQYF. Full variable domain (missing parts from reference TRBV7-2 and TRBJ2-7): GAGVSQSPSNKVTEKGKDVELRCDPISGHTALYWYRQSLGQGLEFLIYFQGNSAPDKSGLPSDRFSAERTGGSVSTLTIQRTQQEDSAVYLCASSLDGSSSGQYFGPGTRLTVT.

This chain connects TRBV10-1 to TRBJ2-1; TRBD1 might be the D (6 bases). This CDR3 comprises 13 residues. CDR1 WNHNN and CDR2 SYGVQD come from the germline V gene (reference sequence). With 5 bases removed from V and 3 bases from J, the gap between germline ends came to 8 bases. CDR3 loop: CASSQQGYNEQFF. The DNA of the CDR3 is TGCGCCAGCAGTCAACAGGGCTACAATGAGCAGTTCTTC.

The chain joins TRBV5-1 to TRBJ2-5; TRBD2 aligns across 12 bases. The CDR3 totals 15 residues. From germline, CDR1 is SGHRS and CDR2 YFSETQ. The V and J ends lost 3 bases and 5 bases, in that order; junction bases with no gene match: 5. The CDR3 bases are TGCGCCAGCAGCTCCGGGACTAGCGGGTGGGAGACCCAGTACTTC. It encodes CASSSGTSGWETQYF.

There are a few counts of this clone. CDR3 sequence reads: CASTKQGARTEAFF. The CDR3 bases are TGTGCCAGCACCAAACAGGGGGCGCGTACTGAAGCTTTCTTT. The chain has TRBV28 and TRBJ1-1, with 9 nucleotides matching TRBD1. In germline, CDR1 is MDHEN, CDR2 SYDVKM. The CDR3 has 14 amino acids. Trimming removed 7 bases from V and 5 bases from J; junction bases left unmatched: 8. Complete variable domain (other parts from reference TRBV28 and TRBJ1-1): DVKVTQSSRYLVKRTGEKVFLECVQDMDHENMFWYRQDPGLGLRLIYFSYDVKMKEKGDIPEGYSVSREKKERFSLILESASTNQTSMYLCASTKQGARTEAFFGQGTRLTVV.

This chain joins TRBV5-1 and TRBJ2-1, with 7 bases fitting TRBD2. This CDR3 region has 15 residues. The V segment lost 3 bases and the J segment 6 bases; nucleotides outside the gene matches: 9. The germline CDR1 and CDR2 sequences are SGHRS and YFSETQ. CDR3 nucleotides: TGCGCCAGCAGCTCGGGAACGGGGGGTATCAATGAGCAGTTCTTC. Its protein product is CASSSGTGGINEQFF.

The chain joins TRBV6-1 to TRBJ2-1; D is undetermined. The V gene's germline CDR1 is MNHNS and CDR2 SASEGT. There are 15 residues in the CDR3. V was pared by 0 bases and J by 2 bases, with 8 bases between. CDR3 residues: CASSEAASTYNEQFF. DNA for the CDR3: TGTGCCAGCAGTGAAGCAGCATCCACCTACAATGAGCAGTTCTTC.

In DNA form, the CDR3 reads TGTGCCAGCACCCAAGAGGGACAAAGGCGGGGAAACACCATATATTTT. It codes for CASTQEGQRRGNTIYF. The rearrangement joins TRBV5-5 to TRBJ1-3; the D gene is possibly TRBD1 (6 bases). Germline lookup yields CDR1 SGHKS and CDR2 YYEKEE (reference sequence). Between the trimmed V and J ends, which lost 6 bases and 4 bases, there was a span of 20 bases. This CDR3 has 16 residues.

CDR3 in amino acids: CASTSTSHLGEQFF. In DNA form, the CDR3 reads TGTGCCAGCACATCGACTAGCCACCTCGGCGAGCAGTTCTTC. This chain joins TRBV2 and TRBJ2-1; 7 nucleotides line up with TRBD2. Trimming removed 7 bases from V and 10 bases from J; junction bases left unmatched: 13. The CDR3 has 14 amino acids. Germline CDR1 and CDR2: SNHLY and FYNNEI. Filled out from reference TRBV2 and TRBJ2-1, the complete variable domain reads EPEVTQTPSHQVTQMGQEVILRCVPISNHLYFYWYRQILGQKVEFLVSFYNNEISEKSEIFDDQFSVERPDGSNFTLKIRSTKLEDSAMYFCASTSTSHLGEQFFGPGTRLTVL.

The chain joins TRBV4-3 to TRBJ1-4; D gene uncertain. CDR1 is LGHNA, CDR2 YSLEER, per germline. This CDR3 region has 13 residues. V lost 1 base and J 7 bases, leaving 7 bases between the germline ends. The CDR3 DNA sequence: TGCGCCAGCAGCCAAGGAGAGCTTGAAAAACTGTTTTTT. This codes for CASSQGELEKLFF.

This clone is a singleton in its sample. The V gene is TRBV20-1, the J gene TRBJ2-7; D is ambiguous. The CDR3 runs 11 residues. The ends were cut back, 4 bases at V and 2 bases at J, with 6 bases in the middle. CDR1 and CDR2 (germline): DFQATT, SNEGSKA (reference sequence). The CDR3 spells CSATDTYEQYF. The CDR3 bases are TGCAGTGCTACAGACACCTACGAGCAGTACTTC.

The chain combines TRBV28 with TRBJ2-1; 9 nucleotides agree with TRBD2. J lost 3 bases, V lost 3 bases, and 6 bases had no gene match. The CDR3 consists of 16 residues. CDR1 and CDR2 (germline): MDHEN, SYDVKM. The CDR3 here is CASSFGGGGDYNEQFF. The CDR3 DNA reads as TGTGCCAGCAGTTTTGGCGGCGGGGGGGACTACAATGAGCAGTTCTTC.

This rearrangement joins TRBV6-4 to TRBJ1-2; 9 bases are shared with TRBD1. The CDR3 has 16 amino acids. The J segment lost 4 bases and the V segment lost 2 bases, leaving 8 bases of the junction unmatched. Germline CDR1 reads MRHNA; CDR2 reads SNTAGT. The CDR3 is CASSDEQGARIYGYTF. The CDR3 coding sequence is TGTGCCAGCAGTGACGAACAGGGGGCGAGAATCTATGGCTACACCTTC.

The rearrangement uses TRBV9 and TRBJ2-3; 9 nucleotides align to TRBD1. The J segment lost 3 bases and the V segment lost 0 bases, leaving 2 bases of the junction unmatched. Germline CDR1 is SGDLS and CDR2 is YYNGEE. This CDR3 comprises 15 residues. CDR3 protein: CASSVVQGATDTQYF. The CDR3 DNA reads as TGTGCCAGCAGCGTAGTACAGGGGGCGACAGATACGCAGTATTTT.